This T cell receptor beta chain was identified in a study of vaccination effects on CD4 cells after COVID-19. Antigen-specific CD4+ T cells expanded by the ViraFEST assay with viral peptide pools were then sequenced. Culturing for more than eight days preceded CD4+ T cell isolation. PCR confirmed that the person was infected with SARS-CoV-2 between March and December 2020. To note about this clone: As yet, its antigen is unknown.

Some clones are missing from TCRdb's copy, which holds only in-frame ones; the method was immunoSEQ multiplex PCR. Of 40,000 to 50,000 clones listed, roughly 80% are singletons. This CDR3 has 16 residues. Germline CDR1 and CDR2: SEHNR and FQNEAQ (reference sequence). Unmatched junction bases numbered 9, after V lost 2 bases and J lost 8 bases. This receptor was identified in a human donor who had a prior SARS-CoV-2 infection. This chain links TRBV7-9 with TRBJ2-1; 10 positions match TRBD2. Material: CD4+ T cells from PBMCs cultured with a peptide pool, obtained before COVID-19 vaccination. The CDR3: CASSLLGTSGIDEQFF. CDR3 in DNA: TGTGCCAGCAGCTTACTTGGAACTAGCGGGATCGATGAGCAGTTCTTC.